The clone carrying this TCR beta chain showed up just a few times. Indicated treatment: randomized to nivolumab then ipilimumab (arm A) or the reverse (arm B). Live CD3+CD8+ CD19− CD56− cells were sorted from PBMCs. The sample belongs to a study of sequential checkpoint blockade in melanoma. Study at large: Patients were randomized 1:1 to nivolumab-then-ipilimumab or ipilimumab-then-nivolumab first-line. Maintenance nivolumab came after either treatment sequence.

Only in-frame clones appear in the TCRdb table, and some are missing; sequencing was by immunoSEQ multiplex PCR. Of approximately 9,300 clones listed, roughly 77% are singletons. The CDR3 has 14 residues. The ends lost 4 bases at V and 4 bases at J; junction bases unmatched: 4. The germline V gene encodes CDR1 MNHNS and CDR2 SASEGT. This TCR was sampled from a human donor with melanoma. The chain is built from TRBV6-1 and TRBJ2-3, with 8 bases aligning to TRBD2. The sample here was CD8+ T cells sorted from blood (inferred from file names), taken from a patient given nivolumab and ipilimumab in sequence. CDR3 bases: TGTGCCAGCAGTGGCCTAGCGGGTGCAGATACGCAGTATTTT. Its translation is CASSGLAGADTQYF.